This T cell receptor (beta chain) was recorded in a study of cytomegalovirus exposure and HLA in healthy donors. Overall study: From approximately 170 million T cells, an earlier analysis saw roughly 100 million unique TCR beta sequences. Study results and limitations: The majority of CMV-associated TCR beta chains were reported as apparently HLA-restricted in a later analysis. Using a false discovery rate of 0.05, a later analysis showed that 16,951 TCR beta sequences were associated with HLA alleles.

The PCR had 60 Vbeta and 13 Jbeta primers. The assay was immunoSEQ multiplex PCR, and TCRdb's table has in-frame clones only and misses some. The sample includes fewer than 200,000 clones, over 80% of them seen just once. On this clone itself: Its specificity is not known. Additional DNA sequences in this sample encode the identical CDR3.

Trimming took 5 bases from V and 2 from J; bases not matched to a gene: 2. CDR3 length: 14 amino acids. Germline lookup yields CDR1 SEHNR and CDR2 FQNEAQ (reference sequence). The sequencing sample was made of PBMCs. The TCR was taken from a human donor in good health. V and J are TRBV7-9 and TRBJ2-7; 11 bases are shared with TRBD1. CDR3 residues: CASSPGQGAYEQYF. CDR3 DNA: TGTGCCAGCAGCCCGGGACAGGGGGCCTACGAGCAGTACTTC.